This T cell receptor (beta chain) emerged from a study of OX40 agonist ivuxolimab in advanced cancers. Findings and caveats of the study: There was clonal expansion of CD4+ and CD8+ blood T cells by week 6 at 0.1 to 3.0 mg/kg.

Assay used: immunoSEQ multiplex PCR; TCRdb lists only in-frame clones, some missing. The sample shows fewer than 25,000 clones, more than 80% of them seen only once. A note on this clone: Its antigen is not known.

The sequence was obtained from an adult with an advanced solid tumor such as melanoma, head and neck, liver or kidney cancer. Sample: CD4+ or CD8+ T cells sorted from blood, taken in a trial of the OX40 agonist ivuxolimab.

The CDR3: CASSTGGQGCNEQYF. The CDR3 bases are TGTGCCAGCAGCACGGGGGGACAGGGCTGCAACGAGCAGTACTTC. V usage is TRBV21-1 and J usage is TRBJ2-7; the table's D call, TRBD1, has no DNA check behind it. TRBV21-1 is assigned pseudogene status. The CDR3 extends over 15 amino acids.